This T cell receptor beta chain was profiled in a study of identifying expanded T cells in peripheral blood. Clones were sequenced by immunoSEQ multiplex PCR, and TCRdb holds only the in-frame ones, with some missing. The sample holds approximately 81,000 clones, 84% seen once. This CDR3 contains 14 residues. V was clipped by 3 bases and J by 2 bases, with 10 bases between them. Germline V gene lookup returns CDR1 MGHDK and CDR2 SYGVNS. The chain uses TRBV25-1 and TRBJ1-1, with D perhaps TRBD1 (5 bases). The TCR sequence derives from a person aged 18 to 70 in good health. Input material: blood. This CDR3 reads CASSERQGNTEAFF. CDR3 DNA sequence: TGTGCCAGCAGTGAGAGGCAGGGTAACACTGAAGCTTTCTTT.